A selection of T cell receptor beta chains follows, all from one sample in a study of shared clonotypes between healthy human individuals. Data came from immunoSEQ multiplex PCR; TCRdb stores just in-frame clones and leaves some out. The table shows around 1,100,000 clones, with approximately 80% occurring only once. Input material: memory CD4+ T cells from PBMCs. These receptors originate from a man aged 18 to 30 in good health. Some clones in this sample may be carry-over from other donors' samples. Each CDR3 is given with its conserved first and last residue. Fields, in order: clone size, V gene, J gene, CDR3 protein. Clone sizes are given selectively: once, few, many, or a class where the clone is expanded.

.	TRBV7-7	TRBJ1-1	CASSPSPNTEAFF
.	TRBV6-6	TRBJ2-1	CASSYAGFSNEQFF
.	TRBV5-4	TRBJ2-1	CASSSRLLAGEAGEQFF
.	TRBV11-1	TRBJ2-7	CASTPGQGVGYEQYF
.	TRBV7-6	TRBJ2-3	CASSLYSAGDTQYF
.	TRBV5-1	TRBJ2-7	CASSSWSRLAGGNSYEQYF
.	TRBV28	TRBJ1-4	CASTGPNEKLFF
.	TRBV11-2	TRBJ2-7	CASSLYWSRGEQYF
once	TRBV6-5	TRBJ1-1	CASSRTGTANTEAFF
once	TRBV6-5	TRBJ2-1	CASSYKLASDEQFF
.	TRBV19	TRBJ2-4	CASSIASGRFENIQYF